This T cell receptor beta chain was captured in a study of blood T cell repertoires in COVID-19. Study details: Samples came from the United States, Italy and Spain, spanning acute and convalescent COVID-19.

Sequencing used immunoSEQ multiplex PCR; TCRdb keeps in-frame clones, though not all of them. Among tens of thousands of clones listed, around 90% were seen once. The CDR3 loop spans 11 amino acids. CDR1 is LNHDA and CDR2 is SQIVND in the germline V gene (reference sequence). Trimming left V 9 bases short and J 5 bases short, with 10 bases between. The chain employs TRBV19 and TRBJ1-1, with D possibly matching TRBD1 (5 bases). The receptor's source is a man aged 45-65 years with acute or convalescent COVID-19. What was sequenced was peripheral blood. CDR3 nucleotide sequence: TGTGCCAGCAACAGGAAAACTGAAGCTTTCTTT. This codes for CASNRKTEAFF.